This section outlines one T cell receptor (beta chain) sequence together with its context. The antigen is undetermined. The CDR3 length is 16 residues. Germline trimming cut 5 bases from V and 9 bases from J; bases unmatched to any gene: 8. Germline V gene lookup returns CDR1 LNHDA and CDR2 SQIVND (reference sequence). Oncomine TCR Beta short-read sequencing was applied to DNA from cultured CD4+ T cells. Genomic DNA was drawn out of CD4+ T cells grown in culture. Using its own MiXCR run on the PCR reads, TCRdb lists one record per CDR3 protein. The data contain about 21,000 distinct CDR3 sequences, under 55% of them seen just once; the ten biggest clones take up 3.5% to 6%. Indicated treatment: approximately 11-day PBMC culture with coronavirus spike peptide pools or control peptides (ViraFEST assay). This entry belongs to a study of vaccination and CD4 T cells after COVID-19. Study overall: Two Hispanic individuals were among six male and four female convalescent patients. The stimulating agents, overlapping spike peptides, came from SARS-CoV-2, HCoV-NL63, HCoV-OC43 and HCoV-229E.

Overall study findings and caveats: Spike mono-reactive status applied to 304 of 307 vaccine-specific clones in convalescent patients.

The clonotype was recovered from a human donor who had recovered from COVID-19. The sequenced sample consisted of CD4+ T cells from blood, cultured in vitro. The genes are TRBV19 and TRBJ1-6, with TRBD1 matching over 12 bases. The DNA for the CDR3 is TGTGCCAGTAGTTCCTCGGGACAGGGGGCAGGTTCACCCCTCCACTTT. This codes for CASSSSGQGAGSPLHF.